Here is one T cell receptor (beta chain) with its context. Its cognate antigen is unknown. The CDR3 is 14 amino acids. V shed 4 bases and J 4 bases; nucleotides not matched to a gene: 3. Looked up from germline, CDR1 is SNHLY and CDR2 is FYNNEI. This sample is part of a study of blood T cells in healthy people across ages. The second PCR ran roughly 7 to 12 cycles with a sample-barcoded 5' primer and J-beta primers. Tags on each cDNA molecule came from a template-switch adaptor with 12 random nucleotides. There were at least 3 million CDR3-containing paired-end reads obtained from each sample. Using its own MiXCR run on the 5' RACE reads, TCRdb lists one record per CDR3 protein. The sample yields 550,000 to 750,000 distinct CDR3 sequences, approximately 21% seen once. Findings of the study overall: The CMV status of each donor remained undetermined, and this could have confounded shifts in expanded clonotypes.

The clonotype comes from a man aged 65 to 85 in good health. Sequencing input: blood. V usage is TRBV2 and J usage is TRBJ1-2; 10 positions match TRBD1. The CDR3 loop is CASSGTGGFYGYTF. Here the CDR3 DNA reads TGTGCCAGCAGTGGGACAGGGGGATTCTATGGCTACACCTTC.